This T cell receptor beta chain was observed in a study of cytomegalovirus exposure and HLA in healthy donors. Overall study results and limits: Presence/absence analyses supposed approximately even sequencing depth among donors. Per a later analysis, about 17,000 TCR beta sequences showed association with HLA alleles at 0.05 false discovery rate. There were reportedly fewer N-insertions in an Asian-associated ancestry cluster than the approximately 700-donor mean, in a later analysis.

Nominally healthy donors were sampled, though unrecorded immune exposures were likely. 13 Jbeta primers and 60 Vbeta primers were used for the PCR. Sequencing used immunoSEQ multiplex PCR; TCRdb keeps in-frame clones, though not all of them. Found here are 160,000 or so clones, more than 60% of them singletons; the top ten hold around 1.3%. About this clone: Its antigen is undetermined.

The trim removed 4 bases at V and 4 bases at J, leaving 12 bases unmatched. Germline-derived CDR1 and CDR2 are SGHRS and YFSETQ. The CDR3 extends over 16 amino acids. The sample consisted of PBMCs. The J gene is TRBJ2-5, the V gene TRBV5-1, with 8 bases identical to TRBD2. The clonotype was recovered from a woman under 40 in good health and CMV-seronegative. The CDR3 spells CASSIEAGARGETQYF. CDR3 sequence (DNA): TGCGCCAGCAGCATCGAAGCGGGGGCCAGGGGAGAGACCCAGTACTTC.